This entry describes one T cell receptor beta chain. The data were taken from a study of Tregs in tolerant kidney transplant recipients. Thawed PBMCs were FACS-sorted into unstimulated CD4+CD25+CD127- regulatory T cells, CD4+CD25- non-regulatory cells, CD4 and CD8 cells. The repertoire was sequenced with immunoSEQ multiplex PCR; TCRdb's copy has only in-frame clones and lacks some. This table holds 240,000 or so clones, 65% to 85% found once. Trimming removed 2 bases from V and 4 bases from J, with 17 bases in between. Germline V lookup: CDR1 MNHNS, CDR2 SASEGT. The CDR3 totals 16 residues. The chain couples TRBV6-1 to TRBJ1-2, with D perhaps matching TRBD1 (5 bases). Specimen: CD4+ T cells from blood. This receptor was identified in a human donor in good health. The CDR3: CASSETVGGILYGYTF. The CDR3 DNA sequence: TGTGCCAGCAGTGAAACTGTGGGGGGGATCCTCTATGGCTACACCTTC.